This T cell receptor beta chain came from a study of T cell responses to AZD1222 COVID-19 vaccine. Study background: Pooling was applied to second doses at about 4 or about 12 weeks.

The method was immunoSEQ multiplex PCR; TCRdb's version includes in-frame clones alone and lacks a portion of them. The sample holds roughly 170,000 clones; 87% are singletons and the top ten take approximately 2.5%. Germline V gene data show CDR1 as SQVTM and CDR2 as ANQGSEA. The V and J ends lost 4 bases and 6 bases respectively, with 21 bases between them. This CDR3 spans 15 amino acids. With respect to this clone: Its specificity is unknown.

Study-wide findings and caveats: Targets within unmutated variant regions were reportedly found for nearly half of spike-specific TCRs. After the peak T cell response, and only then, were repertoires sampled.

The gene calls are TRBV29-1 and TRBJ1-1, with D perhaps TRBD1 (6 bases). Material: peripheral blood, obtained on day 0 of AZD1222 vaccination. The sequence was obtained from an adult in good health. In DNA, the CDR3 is TGCAGCGTTGGCAAGGGGCTCAGCAGGGGCGCTGAAGCTTTCTTT. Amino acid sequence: CSVGKGLSRGAEAFF.